This record concerns one T cell receptor (beta chain) sequence. From germline, CDR1 is LGHDT and CDR2 YNNKEL (reference sequence). The germline V and J ends were trimmed by 1 base and 2 bases, with 17 bases remaining between them. This CDR3 has 17 residues. The data are from a study of T-cell reconstitution after alpha-beta-depleted transplantation in children. Unique molecular identifiers were incorporated when the TCRbeta library was constructed. TCRdb re-called the PCR reads with MiXCR, one entry per CDR3 protein. This sample has around 600,000 distinct CDR3 sequences, with 16% found just once. This chain uses TRBV3-1 with TRBJ2-5, with TRBD2 as a possible D gene (5 bases). This sequence was found in a human donor who donated a stem cell graft to a child with acute myeloid leukemia. The sample in question was PBMCs from the stem cell graft donor, obtained from the stem cell graft. CDR3 coding DNA: TGTGCCAGCAGCCAAGGATGGATGGTGAGGACTCAAGAGACCCAGTACTTC. Amino acid sequence: CASSQGWMVRTQETQYF.